The clone carrying this TCR beta chain came up a few times. Its specificity is unknown. This CDR3 is 14 amino acids long. J lost 3 bases, V lost 5 bases, and 4 bases had no gene match. The germline V gene has CDR1 SEHNR and CDR2 FQNEAQ (reference sequence). TCRdb processed the reads anew with MiXCR; each CDR3 protein has one entry. Of 600,000 to 800,000 distinct CDR3 sequences listed, 24% are singletons. This sample was included in a study of T cell repertoires in cytomegalovirus infection. As for the study in general: Signatures in public TCR beta sequences pointed to both CMV infection and matching HLA type. Study-wide points: There were HLA-C-restricted CMV-specific TCR beta clonotypes dominating the ex vivo response. The cumulative frequency of public TCR beta families distinguished individuals who carried CMV together with the relevant HLA.

V and J are TRBV7-9 and TRBJ2-7, with 10 bases identical to TRBD1. Sequences were obtained from CD8+ T cells from PBMCs. The clonotype was recovered from a human donor in good health (CMV status not recorded). Some clones in this sample may be carry-over from other donors' samples. Here the CDR3 DNA reads TGTGCCAGCAGCACGTGGACAGGGGGCTACGAGCAGTACTTC. The encoded protein is CASSTWTGGYEQYF.